A single T cell receptor beta chain is shown here with its context. The target antigen is unknown. The entry originates in a study of T cell clonotyping in hematopoietic cell transplantation. Sequenced by immunoSEQ multiplex PCR; TCRdb stores in-frame clones only, minus some. The table shows approximately 25,000 clones, with 95% occurring only once. Germline-derived CDR1 and CDR2 are MDHEN and SYDVKM. The V and J ends lost 4 bases and 8 bases respectively, with 14 bases between them. This CDR3 has 13 residues. Study-level points and caveats: No sorting was done, leaving CD4 and CD8 contributions mixed. At the given depth, recipient repertoires were over 95% de novo clonotypes. After transplant, recipient diversity fell while pathologically expanded clonotypes grew through day 180. Broader posttransplant TCR repertoire diversity was predicted by graft donor and pretransplant recipient Inverse Simpson Index values.

The rearrangement uses TRBV28 and TRBJ1-2; D gene ambiguous. This TCR was recovered from a man aged 45-65 years in good health. Some clones in this sample may be carry-over from other donors' samples. Sequencing was done on a sample of peripheral blood mononuclear cells. For the CDR3, the DNA is TGTGCCAGCAGTTCGGGCCTCGATGGGGGCTACACCTTC. Amino acids: CASSSGLDGGYTF.